This T cell receptor beta chain was found in a study of cytomegalovirus exposure and HLA in healthy donors. Findings and caveats of the study: The authors reported that TCR beta sequences could predict HLA-A and HLA-B alleles. These predictions were accurate for most subjects in the first cohort. Sequence variants that were highly shared formed a cluster that was likely a sequencing artifact.

Trimming at V came to 6 bases and at J to 8 bases, leaving 5 bases not matched to a gene. The CDR3 totals 14 residues. The germline gives CDR1 SGHTA, CDR2 FQGNSA. Both 60 Vbeta primers and 13 Jbeta primers went into the PCR. Sequencing was performed with immunoSEQ multiplex PCR; in TCRdb, only in-frame clones are kept and a portion is missing. Here the sample spans roughly 150,000 clones, roughly four fifths being singletons. To note about this clone: What it binds is not known.

The sequenced sample was PBMCs. The receptor was isolated from a woman aged 18-35 years in good health and CMV-seronegative. The rearrangement uses TRBV7-2 and TRBJ1-4; TRBD1 matches 11 bases. The CDR3 loop is CASSFGTGGEKLFF. In DNA, the CDR3 is TGTGCCAGCAGTTTCGGGACAGGGGGAGAAAAACTGTTTTTT.